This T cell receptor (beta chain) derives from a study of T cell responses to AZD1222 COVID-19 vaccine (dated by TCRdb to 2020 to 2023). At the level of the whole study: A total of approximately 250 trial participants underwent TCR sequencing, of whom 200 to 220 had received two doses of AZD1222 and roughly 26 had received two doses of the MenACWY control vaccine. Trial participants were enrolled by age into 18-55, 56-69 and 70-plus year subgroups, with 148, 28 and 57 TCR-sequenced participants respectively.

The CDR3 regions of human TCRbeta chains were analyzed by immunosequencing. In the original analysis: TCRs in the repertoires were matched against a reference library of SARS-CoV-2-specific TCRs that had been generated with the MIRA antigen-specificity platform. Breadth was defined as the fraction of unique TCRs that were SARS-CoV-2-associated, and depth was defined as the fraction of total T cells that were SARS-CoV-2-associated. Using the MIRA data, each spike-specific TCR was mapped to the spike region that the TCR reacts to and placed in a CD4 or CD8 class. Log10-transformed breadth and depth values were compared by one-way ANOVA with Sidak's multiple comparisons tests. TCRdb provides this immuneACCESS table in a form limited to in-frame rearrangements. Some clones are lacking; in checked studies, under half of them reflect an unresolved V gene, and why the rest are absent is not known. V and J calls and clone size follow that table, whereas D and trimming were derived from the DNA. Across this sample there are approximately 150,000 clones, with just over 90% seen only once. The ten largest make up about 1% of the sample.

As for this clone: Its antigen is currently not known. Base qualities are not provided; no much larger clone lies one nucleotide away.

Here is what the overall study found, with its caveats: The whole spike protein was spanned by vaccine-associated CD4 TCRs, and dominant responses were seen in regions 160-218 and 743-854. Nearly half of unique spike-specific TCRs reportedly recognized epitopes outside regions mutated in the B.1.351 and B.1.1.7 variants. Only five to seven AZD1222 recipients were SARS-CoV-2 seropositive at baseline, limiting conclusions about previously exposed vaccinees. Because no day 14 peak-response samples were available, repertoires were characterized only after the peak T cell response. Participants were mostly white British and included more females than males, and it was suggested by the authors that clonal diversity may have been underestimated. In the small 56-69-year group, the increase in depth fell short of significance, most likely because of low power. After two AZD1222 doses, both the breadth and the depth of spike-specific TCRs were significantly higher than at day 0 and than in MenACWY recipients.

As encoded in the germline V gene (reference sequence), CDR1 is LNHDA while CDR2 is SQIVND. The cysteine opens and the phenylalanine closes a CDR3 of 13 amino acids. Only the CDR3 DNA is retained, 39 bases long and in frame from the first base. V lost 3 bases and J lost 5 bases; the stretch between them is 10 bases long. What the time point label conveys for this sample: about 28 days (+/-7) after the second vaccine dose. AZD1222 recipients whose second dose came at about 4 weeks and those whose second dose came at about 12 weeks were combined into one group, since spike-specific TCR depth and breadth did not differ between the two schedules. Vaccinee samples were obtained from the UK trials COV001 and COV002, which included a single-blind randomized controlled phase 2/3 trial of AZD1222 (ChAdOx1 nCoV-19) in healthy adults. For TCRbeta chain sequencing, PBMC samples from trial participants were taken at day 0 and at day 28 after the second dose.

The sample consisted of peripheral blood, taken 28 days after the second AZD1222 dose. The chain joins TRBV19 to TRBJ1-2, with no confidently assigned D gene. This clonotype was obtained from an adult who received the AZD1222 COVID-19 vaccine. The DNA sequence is TGTGCCAGTAGTATCGGGTTTATGTATGGCTACACCTTC. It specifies CASSIGFMYGYTF. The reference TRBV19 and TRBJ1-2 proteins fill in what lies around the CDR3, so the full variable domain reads DGGITQSPKYLFRKEGQNVTLSCEQNLNHDAMYWYRQDPGQGLRLIYYSQIVNDFQKGDIAEGYSVSREKKESFPLTVTSAQKNPTAFYLCASSIGFMYGYTFGSGTRLTVV.